This T cell receptor (beta chain) derives from a study of T cells in Graves' hyperthyroidism and ophthalmopathy. Study details: Before treatment of any kind, peripheral blood was taken at initial diagnosis.

RNA transcripts yielded amplified TCR beta CDR3 regions. HTBI primers were used for first-round RT-PCR of the TCR CDR3. In TCRdb, the multiplex PCR reads were re-called with MiXCR into one record per CDR3 protein. The data hold fewer than 550,000 distinct CDR3 sequences, with around 14% observed a single time. The germline V gene has CDR1 SEHNR and CDR2 FQNEAQ (reference sequence). V lost 5 bases, J lost 1 base, and 7 bases stayed unmatched. CDR3 length equals 17 residues. The sequencing input was blood. The chain carries TRBV7-9 and TRBJ2-3; 12 bases line up with TRBD2. The clonotype comes from a woman younger than 35 with Graves' hyperthyroidism. As DNA, the CDR3 is TGTGCCAGCAGCCCGCGACTAGCGGGAGTGGGCACAGATACGCAGTATTTT. Its translation is CASSPRLAGVGTDTQYF.